One sample yielded the 30 T cell receptor beta chains listed below, sequenced in a study of shared clonotypes between healthy human individuals. Assay: immunoSEQ multiplex PCR; the TCRdb copy retains only in-frame clones and omits some. The sample consists of around 720,000 clones, around 73% of them appearing once. The sample consisted of memory CD4+ T cells sorted from blood. Subset indicated: CD45RA-negative fraction. The receptors derive from a woman in her thirties in good health.

This clone was detected many times. Other DNA sequences in the sample encode the same CDR3. The chain links TRBV2 to TRBJ2-7; TRBD2 is a possible D gene (5 bases). V was pared by 11 bases and J by 1 base, with 12 bases between. The CDR3 loop spans 12 amino acids. The germline gives CDR1 SNHLY, CDR2 FYNNEI. The CDR3 is CAGGALSYEQYF. The DNA for the CDR3 is TGTGCCGGAGGCGCCCTATCCTACGAGCAGTACTTC.

Concerning this clone: One base away lies a much larger clone, so this may be a sequencing read error. Within the sample, other DNA sequences also encode this same CDR3. The chain employs TRBV6-5 and TRBJ2-2; D is ambiguous. V was pared by 6 bases and J by 1 base, with 0 bases between. This CDR3 is built from 11 residues. CDR1 and CDR2 (germline): MNHEY, SVGAGI. The CDR3 bases are TGTGCCAGCAGGAACACCGGGGAGCTGTTTTTT. It codes for CASRNTGELFF.

This clone came up a few times. This rearrangement joins TRBV18 to TRBJ1-4; no clear D. The CDR3 contains 13 residues. From germline, CDR1 is KGHSH and CDR2 LQKENI. V dropped 2 bases and J dropped 8 bases, with 9 bases sitting between them. DNA for the CDR3: TGTGCCAGCTCACCAGGGGTCGACGAAAAACTGTTTTTT. This encodes CASSPGVDEKLFF.

The CDR3 sequence: CASSLATFASYEQYF. The CDR3 coding sequence is TGTGCCAGCAGCTTAGCTACCTTTGCGAGCTACGAGCAGTACTTC. The chain combines TRBV7-2 with TRBJ2-5, with no clear D. The end of the DNA fits TRBJ2-7 better, so the J call may be wrong. Looked up from germline, CDR1 is SGHTA and CDR2 is FQGNSA. The CDR3 runs to 15 residues.

The chain is built from TRBV29-1 and TRBJ2-2; D ambiguous. This CDR3 contains 12 residues. Trimming stripped 5 bases from V and 2 bases from J, with 6 bases between. From germline, CDR1 is SQVTM and CDR2 ANQGSEA. The CDR3 DNA reads TGCAGCGTTTTGGGAAACACCGGGGAGCTGTTTTTT. Translation gives CSVLGNTGELFF.

The rearrangement uses TRBV6-6 and TRBJ1-1; 9 positions agree with TRBD1. Germline V gene sequence: CDR1 MNHNY, CDR2 SVGAGI (reference sequence). V dropped 5 bases and J dropped 1; count of bases not matched to a gene: 5. The CDR3 has 15 amino acids. CDR3: CASSEGQGGNTEAFF. The CDR3 DNA reads TGTGCCAGCAGTGAGGGACAGGGTGGGAACACTGAAGCTTTCTTT.

In this sample, this clone turned up once. The rearrangement links TRBV11-2 to TRBJ2-5; D is perhaps TRBD2 (6 bases). This CDR3 comprises 15 residues. Trimming stripped 4 bases from V and 5 bases from J, with 17 bases between. CDR1 is SGHAT, CDR2 FQNNGV, per germline. The CDR3 bases are TGTGCCAGCAGCTCCCCTGCGGGGTCCGTGGAGACCCAGTACTTC. Its protein is CASSSPAGSVETQYF.

V usage is TRBV6-6 and J usage is TRBJ1-5, with D unclear. V lost 8 bases and J lost 6, with 14 bases in between. The CDR3 is made up of 13 amino acids. The germline gives CDR1 MNHNY, CDR2 SVGAGI (reference sequence). CDR3 bases: TGTGCCAGCGCCGAACGGGGAAGTCAGCCCCAGCATTTT. Its translation is CASAERGSQPQHF.

This clone has only a few counts. This chain connects TRBV19 to TRBJ1-1, with unresolved D. Germline values: CDR1 LNHDA, CDR2 SQIVND (reference sequence). The CDR3 length is 15 residues. Trimming pared 5 bases from V and 1 base from J, leaving 14 bases between. CDR3 in amino acids: CASSPQWGGNTEAFF. CDR3 DNA sequence: TGTGCCAGTAGTCCCCAGTGGGGAGGGAACACTGAAGCTTTCTTT.

V usage is TRBV28 and J usage is TRBJ1-5; TRBD1 aligns across 10 bases. Germline trimming cut 11 bases from V and 3 bases from J; bases unmatched to any gene: 10. Germline assignment: CDR1 MDHEN and CDR2 SYDVKM. The CDR3 consists of 15 residues. CDR3 residues: CAATGGRRSNQPQHF. The CDR3 DNA reads as TGTGCCGCGACAGGGGGCCGCCGCTCCAATCAGCCCCAGCATTTT.

This clone was counted between two and nine times. The chain uses TRBV9 and TRBJ2-3; no clear D. The V gene lost 0 bases and the J gene lost 4 bases, with 15 bases spanning the gap. The CDR3 is 16 residues long. CDR1 and CDR2 (germline): SGDLS, YYNGEE. The CDR3: CASSVEATPAADTQYF. The CDR3 DNA follows: TGTGCCAGCAGCGTAGAAGCCACACCCGCGGCAGATACGCAGTATTTT.

This sequence joins TRBV7-9 and TRBJ2-4; D gene unclear. The CDR3 is 16 amino acids. Trimming cost V 5 bases and J 0 bases, with 14 bases left between them. Germline V gives CDR1 SEHNR, CDR2 FQNEAQ (reference sequence). The CDR3 spells CASSPPLTVAKNIQYF. CDR3 in DNA: TGTGCCAGCAGCCCCCCACTGACGGTAGCCAAAAACATTCAGTACTTC.

J is TRBJ2-3 and V is TRBV2; D is ambiguous. V lost 6 bases and J lost 3, with 13 bases in between. Germline loops: CDR1 SNHLY, CDR2 FYNNEI. The CDR3 contains 14 residues. CDR3 nucleotide sequence: TGTGCCAGCAGGTCTCCCCTCCGTACAGATACGCAGTATTTT. Translating gives CASRSPLRTDTQYF.

V usage is TRBV19 and J usage is TRBJ2-1, with 8 bases identical to TRBD2. CDR1 is LNHDA and CDR2 is SQIVND in the germline V gene (reference sequence). The CDR3 has 14 amino acids. Germline trimming cut 10 bases from V and 4 bases from J; bases unmatched to any gene: 9. As DNA, the CDR3 is TGTGCCACTTCCGGGACTAGTTTTTACAATGAGCAGTTCTTC. Encoded protein: CATSGTSFYNEQFF.

The chain carries TRBV21-1 and TRBJ1-5. TRBV21-1 is assigned pseudogene status. This CDR3 comprises 14 residues. CDR3 in amino acids: CASSKNGGFQPQHF. The CDR3 coding sequence is TGTGCCAGCAGCAAAAACGGGGGGTTTCAGCCCCAGCATTTT.

A remark on this clone: Other DNA variants within this sample encode the same CDR3. The V gene is TRBV5-1, the J gene TRBJ2-3; the D gene is possibly TRBD1 (6 bases). Looked up from germline, CDR1 is SGHRS and CDR2 is YFSETQ. The V end was cut by 5 bases, the J end by 2 bases, with 12 bases between. The CDR3 extends over 14 amino acids. DNA of the CDR3: TGCGCCAGCAGTCCCGGGACAATCACAGATACGCAGTATTTT. Residues: CASSPGTITDTQYF. Full variable domain (remainder filled in from reference TRBV5-1 and TRBJ2-3): KAGVTQTPRYLIKTRGQQVTLSCSPISGHRSVSWYQQTPGQGLQFLFEYFSETQRNKGNFPGRFSGRQFSNSRSEMNVSTLELGDSALYLCASSPGTITDTQYFGPGTRLTVL.

The rearrangement uses TRBV28 and TRBJ1-2; a weak D match, TRBD1 (6 bases). The V and J ends lost 6 bases and 8 bases respectively, with 19 bases between them. Germline V gene lookup returns CDR1 MDHEN and CDR2 SYDVKM. This CDR3 is 14 amino acids long. CDR3 amino acids: CASRTKTGMRGYTF. In DNA, the CDR3 is TGTGCCAGCAGGACCAAGACAGGTATGCGAGGCTACACCTTC.

The CDR3 protein is CASSTQGAPGYTF. The DNA of the CDR3 is TGCGCCAGCAGCACACAGGGGGCGCCTGGCTACACCTTC. The chain joins TRBV5-1 to TRBJ1-2; 9 nucleotides align to TRBD1. Germline V gene data show CDR1 as SGHRS and CDR2 as YFSETQ. CDR3 size: 13 residues. V trimming: 4 bases; J trimming: 7 bases; junction bases outside the gene matches: 5.

As concerns this clone: A single base separates this from a much larger clone, so it may be a read error. The chain couples TRBV19 to TRBJ2-3; TRBD2 matches at 12 bases. CDR3 length: 14 amino acids. V lost 9 bases and J lost 5; bases outside the gene matches: 6. Germline V CDR1 and CDR2: LNHDA, SQIVND (reference sequence). CDR3 protein: CASSPGLAGDTQYF. CDR3 bases: TGTGCCAGCTCCCCGGGACTAGCGGGAGATACGCAGTATTTT.

The gene calls are TRBV5-1 and TRBJ1-1; the D is unclear. Germline V gives CDR1 SGHRS, CDR2 YFSETQ. The CDR3 loop spans 11 amino acids. V was clipped by 6 bases and J by 2 bases, with 5 bases between them. The CDR3 is CASKLNTEAFF. The CDR3 DNA follows: TGCGCCAGCAAACTCAACACTGAAGCTTTCTTT. The variable domain in full, with the rest retrieved from reference TRBV5-1 and TRBJ1-1, is KAGVTQTPRYLIKTRGQQVTLSCSPISGHRSVSWYQQTPGQGLQFLFEYFSETQRNKGNFPGRFSGRQFSNSRSEMNVSTLELGDSALYLCASKLNTEAFFGQGTRLTVV.

The chain combines TRBV28 with TRBJ2-2, with a possible D match to TRBD2 (6 bases). The germline gives CDR1 MDHEN, CDR2 SYDVKM. Trimming removed 6 bases at V and 7 bases at J, with 21 bases between. CDR3 length equals 16 residues. The CDR3, as DNA: TGTGCCAGCAGCCGCCACGACGGGAGATTGCTCGGGGAGCTGTTTTTT. It is translated as CASSRHDGRLLGELFF.

The gene calls are TRBV5-1 and TRBJ2-4; 10 bases agree with TRBD2. This CDR3 spans 18 amino acids. Germline V CDR1 and CDR2: SGHRS, YFSETQ. The ends lost 3 bases at V and 8 bases at J; junction bases unmatched: 17. CDR3 in DNA: TGCGCCAGCAGCTCATCCCTCCTAGCGGGAGCAGGGGTAGACATTCAGTACTTC. Encoded protein: CASSSSLLAGAGVDIQYF.

This clone turned up a few times. This chain links TRBV5-1 with TRBJ1-2; D gene ambiguous. The CDR3 covers 13 residues. The V end lost 1 base, the J end lost 8 bases, and 12 bases lay between the germline ends. Germline CDR1 and CDR2: SGHRS and YFSETQ. The DNA for the CDR3 is TGCGCCAGCAGCTTGAAGGGTCTTCACGGCTACACCTTC. It encodes CASSLKGLHGYTF.

The rearrangement links TRBV6-5 to TRBJ2-1; D possibly corresponds to TRBD2 (5 bases). V shed 6 bases and J shed 7 bases, with 13 bases lying between them. This CDR3 region has 13 residues. Looked up from germline, CDR1 is MNHEY and CDR2 is SVGAGI. The DNA of the CDR3 is TGTGCCAGCAGGCAGATTGGGGAGAATGAGCAGTTCTTC. Its protein is CASRQIGENEQFF.

In this sample, this clone turned up a few times. The V gene is TRBV18, the J gene TRBJ1-2; no firm D call. V lost 5 bases, J lost 4 bases, and 20 bases lay in between. Germline V gene sequence: CDR1 KGHSH, CDR2 LQKENI. The CDR3 length is 16 residues. The CDR3 DNA follows: TGTGCCAGCTCAGCAATCGTCAGCACCTCTGGCTATGGCTACACCTTC. Protein sequence: CASSAIVSTSGYGYTF.

This chain uses TRBV2 with TRBJ2-1; D is unresolved. Trimming took off 6 bases at V and 7 bases at J, with 7 bases between the two ends. The CDR3 is made up of 11 amino acids. Looked up from germline, CDR1 is SNHLY and CDR2 is FYNNEI. CDR3 sequence: CASSPRNEQFF. The DNA for the CDR3 is TGTGCCAGCAGCCCTAGGAATGAGCAGTTCTTC.

This CDR3 reads CAWSPPSDTQYF. In DNA form, the CDR3 reads TGTGCCTGGAGTCCCCCCTCGGATACGCAGTATTTT. The chain employs TRBV30 and TRBJ2-3, with D unclear. Germline CDR1 is GTSNPN and CDR2 is SVGIG (reference sequence). This CDR3 is 12 amino acids long. The germline V and J ends were trimmed by 2 bases and 6 bases, with 9 bases remaining between them.

The DNA for the CDR3 is TGTGCCAGCAGCTTAGCCCAATGGAGGACAGGGGGCGATGAAGCTTTCTTT. It codes for CASSLAQWRTGGDEAFF. V gene TRBV11-2 combines with J gene TRBJ1-1; 11 bases are a match to TRBD1. This CDR3 is built from 17 residues. Trimming removed 1 base from V and 7 bases from J; junction bases left unmatched: 11. Germline CDR1 SGHAT, CDR2 FQNNGV.

This clone was seen a handful of times. J is TRBJ1-5 and V is TRBV7-6; D uncertain. This CDR3 has 13 amino acids. V gave up 2 bases and J gave up 3 bases, with 5 bases separating them. Germline CDR1 and CDR2: SGHVS and FNYEAQ. CDR3 protein: CASSLQNNQPQHF. CDR3 nucleotide sequence: TGTGCCAGCAGCTTACAGAACAATCAGCCCCAGCATTTT.

The chain combines TRBV5-1 with TRBJ1-2; perhaps TRBD1 as D (6 bases). CDR3 length: 13 residues. With 0 bases removed from V and 6 bases from J, the gap between germline ends came to 9 bases. The germline gives CDR1 SGHRS, CDR2 YFSETQ. The DNA for the CDR3 is TGCGCCAGCAGCTTGGGGGGGCCGGATGGCTACACCTTC. Its translation: CASSLGGPDGYTF.